This passage covers 23 T cell receptor beta chains from one sample sequenced in a study of T cell responses to AZD1222 COVID-19 vaccine. Sequenced by immunoSEQ multiplex PCR; TCRdb stores in-frame clones only, minus some. The table shows some 190,000 clones, with about nine tenths occurring only once. Specimen: peripheral blood, collected 28 days after the second AZD1222 dose. Receptors originate from an adult who received the AZD1222 COVID-19 vaccine.

CDR3 amino acids: CASSERPTPDSLPVFATNEKLFF. The DNA of the CDR3 is TGCGCCAGCAGTGAACGGCCAACCCCCGACAGCCTCCCAGTATTTGCAACTAATGAAAAACTGTTTTTT. V gene TRBV10-1 combines with J gene TRBJ1-4, with a tentative D call TRBD1 (5 bases). CDR1 is WNHNN, CDR2 SYGVQD, per germline (reference sequence). With 3 bases removed from V and 0 bases from J, the gap between germline ends came to 32 bases. The CDR3 has 23 residues.

The chain has TRBV9 and TRBJ2-3; 8 nucleotides match TRBD2. V was pared by 2 bases and J by 6 bases, with 23 bases of the junction left unmatched. The CDR3 spans 20 residues. Germline V lookup: CDR1 SGDLS, CDR2 YYNGEE. The CDR3 sequence: CASSVRAGGAPPNVEDTQYF. The CDR3 DNA sequence: TGTGCCAGCAGCGTTAGAGCCGGGGGGGCCCCCCCCAATGTCGAGGATACGCAGTATTTT. Using reference TRBV9 and TRBJ2-3 for the parts outside the CDR3, the full variable domain is DSGVTQTPKHLITATGQRVTLRCSPRSGDLSVYWYQQSLDQGLQFLIQYYNGEERAKGNILERFSAQQFPDLHSELNLSSLELGDSALYFCASSVRAGGAPPNVEDTQYFGPGTRLTVL.

The gene calls are TRBV28 and TRBJ1-6; 7 nucleotides match TRBD1. Per the germline V gene, CDR1 is MDHEN and CDR2 is SYDVKM. Germline trimming cut 3 bases from V and 3 bases from J; bases unmatched to any gene: 5. The CDR3 spans 16 residues. The CDR3 region has the DNA TGTGCCAGCAGTTTTGAGGGGACAGTCTATAATTCACCCCTCCACTTT. Encoded protein: CASSFEGTVYNSPLHF.

The chain has TRBV7-2 and TRBJ1-1; 10 bases agree with TRBD1. Germline CDR1 and CDR2: SGHTA and FQGNSA. The V and J ends lost 6 bases and 5 bases, in that order; junction bases with no gene match: 15. The CDR3 length is 17 residues. The CDR3 here is CASRYRPGQGIGTEAFF. In DNA form, the CDR3 reads TGTGCCAGCAGATACCGCCCGGGACAGGGGATAGGGACTGAAGCTTTCTTT.

The V and J genes are TRBV4-2 and TRBJ2-2; D perhaps matches TRBD2 (6 bases). CDR1 is LGHNA, CDR2 YNFKEQ, per germline. V lost 0 bases and J lost 4, with 15 bases in between. The CDR3 loop spans 17 amino acids. Here the CDR3 DNA reads TGTGCCAGCAGCCAAGAAATAACTAGCACGGGCACCGGGGAGCTGTTTTTT. This gives the protein CASSQEITSTGTGELFF.

J is TRBJ1-1 and V is TRBV10-2; perhaps TRBD1 as D (6 bases). Germline V lookup: CDR1 WSHSY, CDR2 SAAADI. This CDR3 is 14 amino acids long. V dropped 5 bases and J dropped 4 bases, with 14 bases sitting between them. The CDR3 nucleotides are TGCGCCAGCAGTTCAGGGGCGGGGGGCACTGAAGCTTTCTTT. This codes for CASSSGAGGTEAFF.

This chain joins TRBV7-9 and TRBJ1-1; TRBD1 matches 11 bases. The CDR3 spans 14 residues. Germline V gives CDR1 SEHNR, CDR2 FQNEAQ (reference sequence). Trimming at V came to 3 bases and at J to 5 bases, leaving 2 bases not matched to a gene. CDR3 in amino acids: CASSFGTGGTEAFF. The CDR3 nucleotides are TGTGCCAGCAGCTTTGGGACAGGGGGAACTGAAGCTTTCTTT.

This clone appeared a few times. This chain joins TRBV5-1 and TRBJ2-5, with TRBD1 matching over 10 bases. This CDR3 region has 18 residues. With 7 bases clipped from V and 5 bases from J, the junction kept 20 bases outside the gene matches. From germline, CDR1 is SGHRS and CDR2 YFSETQ. The CDR3 loop is CASYINQRTGGSVETQYF. The CDR3 coding sequence is TGCGCCAGCTATATAAACCAACGGACAGGGGGTTCGGTGGAGACCCAGTACTTC.

This chain links TRBV4-1 with TRBJ1-2; a weak D match, TRBD1 (6 bases). Germline V gene sequence: CDR1 MGHRA, CDR2 YSYEKL. The CDR3 has 14 residues. V was clipped by 2 bases and J by 6 bases, with 13 bases between them. CDR3 region: CASSQTGFMNGYTF. DNA for the CDR3: TGCGCCAGCAGCCAAACAGGGTTTATGAATGGCTACACCTTC.

J is TRBJ1-1 and V is TRBV5-1, with D possibly TRBD1 on 5 matching bases. Per the germline V gene, CDR1 is SGHRS and CDR2 is YFSETQ. The CDR3 contains 15 residues. Trimming removed 2 bases at V and 3 bases at J, with 14 bases between. DNA of the CDR3: TGCGCCAGCAGCTTAGGGGTAGGAGGGGACACTGAAGCTTTCTTT. Translating gives CASSLGVGGDTEAFF.

The chain has TRBV21-1 and TRBJ2-7; the table's D call TRBD1 went unverified against the DNA. TRBV21-1 is shown as a pseudogene. The CDR3 is made up of 18 amino acids. The CDR3 DNA reads TGTGCCAGCAGCCCCCGGGACTTTATGGGGACAGGAGACTACGAGCAGTACTTC. This codes for CASSPRDFMGTGDYEQYF.

CDR3 bases: TGTGCCAGCAGTTACTCCCTGGAGAGACATATCCTCCACTTT. It yields the protein CASSYSLERHILHF. This rearrangement joins TRBV6-2 or TRBV6-3 to TRBJ1-6; D gene ambiguous. The CDR3 has 14 residues. CDR1 is MNHEY and CDR2 is SVGEGT in the germline V gene. Trimming stripped 0 bases from V and 15 bases from J, with 15 bases between.

This clone was seen a single time. This chain uses TRBV4-3 with TRBJ1-2; D is possibly TRBD1 (5 bases). Looked up from germline, CDR1 is LGHNA and CDR2 is YSLEER. Trimming cost V 0 bases and J 7 bases, with 18 bases left between them. The length of the CDR3 is 16 residues. Here the CDR3 DNA reads TGCGCCAGCAGCCAAGATCGGGCAGGGAGGAACGCTGGCTACACCTTC. Protein sequence: CASSQDRAGRNAGYTF.

The CDR3 region has the DNA TGTGCCACCAGTGATCGCGGTCGGGGGCCCCAGCATTTT. Protein: CATSDRGRGPQHF. The chain joins TRBV24-1 to TRBJ1-5; D not resolved. V was cut by 3 bases and J by 9 bases, with 11 bases left in between. The germline V gene has CDR1 KGHDR and CDR2 SFDVKD. This CDR3 comprises 13 residues.

The CDR3 DNA sequence: TGTGCCTGGAGTGTAGGGACAGGTCGTGGGGTAGCTTTCTTT. Translation gives CAWSVGTGRGVAFF. The chain links TRBV30 to TRBJ1-1, with 8 bases that match TRBD1. Looked up from germline, CDR1 is GTSNPN and CDR2 is SVGIG (reference sequence). This CDR3 is built from 14 residues. V gave up 0 bases and J gave up 10 bases; unmatched junction bases: 10.

The V and J genes are TRBV4-2 and TRBJ2-2; 7 bases line up with TRBD2. V lost 4 bases and J lost 3; bases outside the gene matches: 5. The CDR3 is 15 residues long. CDR1 LGHNA and CDR2 YNFKEQ come from the germline V gene. The CDR3 region has the DNA TGTGCCAGCAGCCGGACTAGTCATGACACCGGGGAGCTGTTTTTT. Translated, it gives CASSRTSHDTGELFF.

This rearrangement joins TRBV7-9 to TRBJ2-7, with unresolved D. The CDR3 is made up of 17 amino acids. Per the germline V gene, CDR1 is SEHNR and CDR2 is FQNEAQ (reference sequence). Trimming removed 5 bases at V and 2 bases at J, with 22 bases between. For the CDR3, the DNA is TGTGCCAGCAGCCAGGATCGACTGGAGACGTACCCCTACGAGCAGTACTTC. Protein sequence: CASSQDRLETYPYEQYF.

CDR3 region: CASSFPGEIKGQPQHF. CDR3 bases: TGTGCCAGCAGTTTCCCTGGGGAGATAAAGGGTCAGCCCCAGCATTTT. The rearrangement uses TRBV28 and TRBJ1-5; no clear D gene. V gave up 3 bases and J gave up 6 bases, with 18 bases separating them. The CDR3 covers 16 residues. The germline V gene encodes CDR1 MDHEN and CDR2 SYDVKM.

The CDR3: CASRGLSYNSPLHF. The CDR3 DNA sequence: TGTGCCAGCAGAGGACTTTCCTATAATTCACCCCTCCACTTT. This sequence joins TRBV6-5 and TRBJ1-6; D call uncertain. From germline, CDR1 is MNHEY and CDR2 SVGAGI. V dropped 6 bases and J dropped 1 base, with 7 bases sitting between them. This CDR3 region has 14 residues.

The CDR3 region is CASTRSRGRDYNEQFF. Here the CDR3 DNA reads TGTGCCAGTACCCGTAGCCGAGGGAGGGACTACAATGAGCAGTTCTTC. V usage is TRBV19 and J usage is TRBJ2-1; TRBD2 matches 7 bases. CDR3 size: 16 residues. CDR1 is LNHDA and CDR2 is SQIVND in the germline V gene (reference sequence). V dropped 7 bases and J dropped 3; count of bases not matched to a gene: 12.

The chain is built from TRBV9 and TRBJ2-7; the D is unclear. The CDR3 runs 15 residues. Per germline, CDR1 SGDLS and CDR2 YYNGEE. Trimming pared 4 bases from V and 0 bases from J, leaving 14 bases between. The CDR3 DNA is TGTGCCAGCAGCCAAACCCCTTTACACTCCTACGAGCAGTACTTC. Its protein is CASSQTPLHSYEQYF.

The rearrangement uses TRBV5-4 and TRBJ2-2, with 7 bases fitting TRBD2. Per germline, CDR1 SGHNT and CDR2 YYREEE (reference sequence). The length of the CDR3 is 15 residues. Unmatched junction bases numbered 3, after V lost 4 bases and J lost 0 bases. CDR3 nucleotides: TGTGCCAGCAGCGGGGAGGGTGCGAACACCGGGGAGCTGTTTTTT. Its translation: CASSGEGANTGELFF. The full variable domain, with the rest looked up from reference TRBV5-4 and TRBJ2-2, is ETGVTQSPTHLIKTRGQQVTLRCSSQSGHNTVSWYQQALGQGPQFIFQYYREEENGRGNFPPRFSGLQFPNYSSELNVNALELDDSALYLCASSGEGANTGELFFGEGSRLTVL.

The chain carries TRBV6-6 and TRBJ1-2, with D perhaps matching TRBD1 (6 bases). CDR3 size: 15 residues. Between the trimmed V and J ends, which lost 2 bases and 6 bases, there was a span of 16 bases. CDR1 is MNHNY and CDR2 is SVGAGI in the germline V gene (reference sequence). CDR3 DNA: TGTGCCAGCAGTTACCTTATAGCGGGGGGCGATGGCTACACCTTC. Translated, it gives CASSYLIAGGDGYTF.